Shown below are 5 T cell receptor beta chains from a single sample sequenced in a study of beta chain features in type 1 diabetes. Expressed TCRB transcripts were sequenced after all isolated RNA was converted to cDNA. TCRdb's copy holds only in-frame clones and misses some; the assay was immunoSEQ multiplex PCR. In the table there are roughly 240,000 clones, around 68% of which are singletons. The specimen was naive CD4+ T cells from blood. These receptor sequences come from a young man in good health.

The V call is TRBV28, the J call TRBJ2-1; D uncertain. The CDR3 runs 13 residues. Trimming removed 8 bases at V and 0 bases at J, with 8 bases between. Germline CDR1 reads MDHEN; CDR2 reads SYDVKM. CDR3 sequence: CASLSYSYNEQFF. CDR3 in DNA: TGTGCCAGCTTAAGTTACTCCTACAATGAGCAGTTCTTC. The full variable domain, its missing parts supplied by reference TRBV28 and TRBJ2-1, is DVKVTQSSRYLVKRTGEKVFLECVQDMDHENMFWYRQDPGLGLRLIYFSYDVKMKEKGDIPEGYSVSREKKERFSLILESASTNQTSMYLCASLSYSYNEQFFGPGTRLTVL.

This chain connects TRBV6-1 to TRBJ2-3; no clear D gene. This CDR3 comprises 12 residues. The V end was cut by 6 bases, the J end by 5 bases, with 9 bases between. Germline values: CDR1 MNHNS, CDR2 SASEGT. The CDR3 nucleotides are TGTGCCAGCAGCATGTCCGAAGATACGCAGTATTTT. It encodes CASSMSEDTQYF.

This clone was seen only once. The chain recombines TRBV10-3 with TRBJ2-2, with D possibly being TRBD2 (5 bases). Trimming left V 7 bases short and J 3 bases short, with 6 bases between. The germline V gene encodes CDR1 ENHRY and CDR2 SYGVKD. The CDR3 extends over 12 amino acids. The CDR3 reads CAIKADTGELFF. In DNA form, the CDR3 reads TGTGCCATCAAAGCGGACACCGGGGAGCTGTTTTTT.

This clone has only one observation. The V and J genes are TRBV29-1 and TRBJ1-1; perhaps TRBD1 as D (6 bases). V was trimmed by 7 bases and J by 4 bases, leaving 16 bases between them. The CDR3 has 13 amino acids. Germline-derived CDR1 and CDR2 are SQVTM and ANQGSEA. The CDR3 spells CSAGKGGTTEAFF. The CDR3 nucleotides read TGCAGCGCCGGGAAGGGGGGAACCACTGAAGCTTTCTTT.

This clone is a singleton in its sample. The chain uses TRBV7-2 and TRBJ2-3; D remains ambiguous. V was shortened by 4 bases and J by 5 bases, with 7 bases between the two germline ends. The CDR3 consists of 12 residues. Germline CDR1 and CDR2: SGHTA and FQGNSA. DNA of the CDR3: TGTGCCAGCAGCTCTCGGTTAGATACGCAGTATTTT. It is translated as CASSSRLDTQYF.